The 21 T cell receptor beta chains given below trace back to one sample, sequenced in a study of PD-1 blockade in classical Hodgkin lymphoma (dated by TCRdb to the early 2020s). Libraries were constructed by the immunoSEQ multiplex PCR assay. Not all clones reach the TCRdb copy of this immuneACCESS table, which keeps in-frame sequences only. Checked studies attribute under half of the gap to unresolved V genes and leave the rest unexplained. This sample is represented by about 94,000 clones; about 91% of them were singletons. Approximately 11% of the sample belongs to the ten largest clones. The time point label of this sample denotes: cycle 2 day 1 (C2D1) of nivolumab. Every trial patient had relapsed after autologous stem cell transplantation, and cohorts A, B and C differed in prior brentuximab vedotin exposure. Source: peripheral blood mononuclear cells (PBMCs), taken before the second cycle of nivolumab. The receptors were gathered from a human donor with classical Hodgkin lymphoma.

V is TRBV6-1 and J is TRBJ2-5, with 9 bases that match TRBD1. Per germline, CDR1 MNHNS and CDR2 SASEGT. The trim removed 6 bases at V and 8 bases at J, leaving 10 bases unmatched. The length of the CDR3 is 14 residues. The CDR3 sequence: CASRDSGQGSTQYF. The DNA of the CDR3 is TGTGCCAGCAGAGATTCGGGACAGGGTAGTACCCAGTACTTC.

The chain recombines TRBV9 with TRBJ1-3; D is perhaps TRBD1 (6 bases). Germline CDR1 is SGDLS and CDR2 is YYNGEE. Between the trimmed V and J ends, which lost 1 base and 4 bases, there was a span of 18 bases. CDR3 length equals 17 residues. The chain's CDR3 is CASSVSAGGWVGNTIYF. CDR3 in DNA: TGTGCCAGCAGCGTATCCGCGGGGGGCTGGGTGGGAAACACCATATATTTT.

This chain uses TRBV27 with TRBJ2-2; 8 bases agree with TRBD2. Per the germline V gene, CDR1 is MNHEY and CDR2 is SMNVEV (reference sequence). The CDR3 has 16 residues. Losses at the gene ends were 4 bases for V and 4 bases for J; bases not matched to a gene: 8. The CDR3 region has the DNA TGTGCCAGCAGTTCCCTAGCTAGCGGGCGCACCGGGGAGCTGTTTTTT. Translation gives CASSSLASGRTGELFF.

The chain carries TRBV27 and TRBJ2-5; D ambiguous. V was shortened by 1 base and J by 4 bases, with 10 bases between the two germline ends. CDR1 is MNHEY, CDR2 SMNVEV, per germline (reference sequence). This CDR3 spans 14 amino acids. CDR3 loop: CASSLLGMGETQYF. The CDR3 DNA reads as TGTGCCAGCAGTTTATTAGGGATGGGAGAGACCCAGTACTTC.

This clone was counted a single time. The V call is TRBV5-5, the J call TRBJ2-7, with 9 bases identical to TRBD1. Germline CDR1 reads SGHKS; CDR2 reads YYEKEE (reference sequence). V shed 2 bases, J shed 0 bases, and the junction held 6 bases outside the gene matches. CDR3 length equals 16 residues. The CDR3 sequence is CASSLEGQGYSYEQYF. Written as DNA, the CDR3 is TGTGCCAGCAGCTTAGAGGGACAGGGCTACTCCTACGAGCAGTACTTC.

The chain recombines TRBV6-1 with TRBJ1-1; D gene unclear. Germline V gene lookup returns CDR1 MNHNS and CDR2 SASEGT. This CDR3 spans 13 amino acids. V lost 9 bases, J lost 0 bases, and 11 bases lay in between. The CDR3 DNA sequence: TGTGCCAGTCAATTATGGATGAACACTGAAGCTTTCTTT. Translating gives CASQLWMNTEAFF.

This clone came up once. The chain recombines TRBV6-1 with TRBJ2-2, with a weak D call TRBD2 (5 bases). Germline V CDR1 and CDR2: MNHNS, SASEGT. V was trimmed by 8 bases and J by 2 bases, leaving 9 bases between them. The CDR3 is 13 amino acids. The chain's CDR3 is CASPSGNTGELFF. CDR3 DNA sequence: TGTGCCAGCCCCAGCGGAAACACCGGGGAGCTGTTTTTT.

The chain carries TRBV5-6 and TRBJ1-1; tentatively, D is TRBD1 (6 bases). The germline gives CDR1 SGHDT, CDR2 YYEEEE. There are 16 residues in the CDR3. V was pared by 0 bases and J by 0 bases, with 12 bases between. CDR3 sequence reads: CASSLEWTEMNTEAFF. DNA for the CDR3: TGTGCCAGCAGCTTGGAATGGACAGAAATGAACACTGAAGCTTTCTTT.

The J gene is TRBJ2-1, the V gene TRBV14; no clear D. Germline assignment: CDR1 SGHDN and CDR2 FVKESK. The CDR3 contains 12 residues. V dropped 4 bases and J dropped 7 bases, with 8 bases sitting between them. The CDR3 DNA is TGTGCCAGCAGCCTACCTGGGAATGAGCAGTTCTTC. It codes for CASSLPGNEQFF.

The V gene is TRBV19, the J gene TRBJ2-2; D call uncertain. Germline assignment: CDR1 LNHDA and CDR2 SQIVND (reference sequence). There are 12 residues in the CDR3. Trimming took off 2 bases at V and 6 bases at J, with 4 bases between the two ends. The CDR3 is CASSIWAGELFF. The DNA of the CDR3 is TGTGCCAGTAGTATATGGGCCGGGGAGCTGTTTTTT. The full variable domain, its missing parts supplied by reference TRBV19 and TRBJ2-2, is DGGITQSPKYLFRKEGQNVTLSCEQNLNHDAMYWYRQDPGQGLRLIYYSQIVNDFQKGDIAEGYSVSREKKESFPLTVTSAQKNPTAFYLCASSIWAGELFFGEGSRLTVL.

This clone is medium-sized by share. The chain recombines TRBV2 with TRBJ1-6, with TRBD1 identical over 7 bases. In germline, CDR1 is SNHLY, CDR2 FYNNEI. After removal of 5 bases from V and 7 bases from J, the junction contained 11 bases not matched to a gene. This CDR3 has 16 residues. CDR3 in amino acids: CASSWPGQWFNSPLHF. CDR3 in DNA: TGTGCCAGCAGTTGGCCGGGACAGTGGTTCAATTCACCCCTCCACTTT.

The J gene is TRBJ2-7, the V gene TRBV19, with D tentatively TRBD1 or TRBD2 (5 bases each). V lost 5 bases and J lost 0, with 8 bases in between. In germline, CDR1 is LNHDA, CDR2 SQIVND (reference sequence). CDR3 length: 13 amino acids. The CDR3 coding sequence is TGTGCCAGTAGTTTCGGGACCTCCTACGAGCAGTACTTC. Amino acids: CASSFGTSYEQYF.

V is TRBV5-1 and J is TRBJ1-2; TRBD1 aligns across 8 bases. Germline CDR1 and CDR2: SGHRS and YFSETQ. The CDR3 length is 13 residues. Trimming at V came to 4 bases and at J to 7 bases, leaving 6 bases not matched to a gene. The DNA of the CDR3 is TGCGCCAGCAGCGCGACAGGGGCTGCTGGCTACACCTTC. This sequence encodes CASSATGAAGYTF.

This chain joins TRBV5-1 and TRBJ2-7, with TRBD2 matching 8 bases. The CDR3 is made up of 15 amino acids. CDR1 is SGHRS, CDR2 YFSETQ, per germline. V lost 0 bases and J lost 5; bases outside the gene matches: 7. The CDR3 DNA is TGCGCCAGCAGCTTGGGTTTCAGCGGGAGTGACGAGCAGTACTTC. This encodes CASSLGFSGSDEQYF.

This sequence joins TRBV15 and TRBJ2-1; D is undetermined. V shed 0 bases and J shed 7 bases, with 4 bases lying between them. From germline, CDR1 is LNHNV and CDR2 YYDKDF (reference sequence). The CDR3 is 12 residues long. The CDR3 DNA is TGTGCCACCAGCAGAGATAGAAATGAGCAGTTCTTC. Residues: CATSRDRNEQFF.

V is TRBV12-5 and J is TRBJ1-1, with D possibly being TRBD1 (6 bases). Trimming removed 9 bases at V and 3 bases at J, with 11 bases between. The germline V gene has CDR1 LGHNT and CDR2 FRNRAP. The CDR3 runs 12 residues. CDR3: CASTTGYTEAFF. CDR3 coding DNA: TGTGCTAGCACAACAGGGTACACTGAAGCTTTCTTT.

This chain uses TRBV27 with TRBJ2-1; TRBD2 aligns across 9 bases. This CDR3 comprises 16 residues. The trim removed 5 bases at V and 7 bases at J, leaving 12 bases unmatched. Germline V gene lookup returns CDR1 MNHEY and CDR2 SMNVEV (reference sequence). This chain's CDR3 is CASSLRWTSVKNEQFF. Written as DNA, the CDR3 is TGTGCCAGCAGTCTCCGGTGGACTAGCGTTAAGAATGAGCAGTTCTTC.

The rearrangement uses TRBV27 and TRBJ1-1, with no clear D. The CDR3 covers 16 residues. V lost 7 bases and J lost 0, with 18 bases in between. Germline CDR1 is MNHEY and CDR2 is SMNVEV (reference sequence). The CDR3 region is CASTLGLWGMNTEAFF. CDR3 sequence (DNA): TGTGCCAGCACCTTGGGTTTATGGGGTATGAACACTGAAGCTTTCTTT.

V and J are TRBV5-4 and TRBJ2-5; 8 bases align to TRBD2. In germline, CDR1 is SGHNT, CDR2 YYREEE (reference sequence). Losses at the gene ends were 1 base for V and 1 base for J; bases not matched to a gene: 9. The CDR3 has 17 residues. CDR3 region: CASSLFPTGGVQETQYF. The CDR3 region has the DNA TGTGCCAGCAGCTTGTTCCCTACCGGGGGGGTCCAAGAGACCCAGTACTTC.

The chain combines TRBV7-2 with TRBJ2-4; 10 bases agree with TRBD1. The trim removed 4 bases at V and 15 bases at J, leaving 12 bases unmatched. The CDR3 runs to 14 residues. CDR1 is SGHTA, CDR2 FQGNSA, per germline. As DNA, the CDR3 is TGTGCCAGCAGCTCGGAGGGACAGGGGTCTCTGTGGTACTTC. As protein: CASSSEGQGSLWYF.

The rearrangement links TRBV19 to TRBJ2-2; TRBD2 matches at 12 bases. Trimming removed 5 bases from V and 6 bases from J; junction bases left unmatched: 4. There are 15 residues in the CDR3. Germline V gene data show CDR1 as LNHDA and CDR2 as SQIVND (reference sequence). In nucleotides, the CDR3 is TGTGCCAGTAGTCTCTGGACTAGCGGGGCCGGGGAGCTGTTTTTT. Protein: CASSLWTSGAGELFF.